Listed below are T cell receptor beta chains from one sample, sequenced in a study of shared clonotypes between healthy human individuals. The assay was immunoSEQ multiplex PCR, and TCRdb's table has in-frame clones only and misses some. The sample includes 730,000 or so clones, 72% of them seen just once. Sequencing was carried out using memory CD4+ T cells sorted from blood. These TCRs come from a woman in her twenties or thirties in good health. Each CDR3 is given with its conserved first and last residue. The D gene is left open where the match is weak. Not every row has a clone size; where given, it reads once, few, many or a size class.

>TRBV11-2|NA|TRBJ2-1|NA
TGTGCCAGCAGCTTAGGCGGCTCGAATGAGCAGTTCTTC
CASSLGGSNEQFF
>TRBV14|NA|TRBJ2-1|NA
TGTGCCAGCAGCCAGGACATAGCGTGGGGCAATGAGCAGTTCTTC
CASSQDIAWGNEQFF
>TRBV5-1|NA|TRBJ2-2|NA
TGCGCCAGCAGCCCCCCCGGTAGCGAGGACACCGGGGAGCTGTTTTTT
CASSPPGSEDTGELFF
>TRBV28|TRBD1|TRBJ1-5|many
TGTGCCAGCAGTTGGGACAGGGGTAATTATGGCAATCAGCCCCAGCATTTT
CASSWDRGNYGNQPQHF
>TRBV6-6|TRBD1|TRBJ1-1|few
TGTGCCAGCAGTTACTCTCAACAGGGGGCGTCGGGAGCTTTCTTT
CASSYSQQGASGAFF
>TRBV7-9|TRBD2|TRBJ2-7|once
TGTGCCAGCAGCTTAACCCCCTCCTCTAGCGGGATTGGCGAGCAGTACTTC
CASSLTPSSSGIGEQYF
>TRBV6-6|NA|TRBJ2-5|NA
TGTGCCAGCAGTTACTCCCGGGGTAATCAAGAGACCCAGTACTTC
CASSYSRGNQETQYF
>TRBV7-8|NA|TRBJ1-5|few
TGTGCCAGCAGCTTAAGCGGGGGTGGGCAGCCCCAGCATTTT
CASSLSGGGQPQHF
>TRBV29-1|TRBD1|TRBJ1-4|NA
TGCAGCGTTCTCGAGACAGGGAATGAAAAACTGTTTTTT
CSVLETGNEKLFF
>TRBV28|TRBD2|TRBJ2-5|NA
TGTGCCAGCAGTTTAGGACTAGCGGGGACCCAAGAGACCCAGTACTTC
CASSLGLAGTQETQYF
>TRBV11-2|TRBD2|TRBJ2-1|NA
TGTGCCAGCAGCTTAAATGCGGGAGGCGGCAATGAGCAGTTCTTC
CASSLNAGGGNEQFF
>TRBV6-6|NA|TRBJ1-5|NA
TGTGCCAGCAGCGTGGATGGGACCAGCAATCAGCCCCAGCATTTT
CASSVDGTSNQPQHF
>TRBV28|NA|TRBJ1-4|NA
TGTGCCAGCAGTTTGCTTCGGGCCAATGAAAAACTGTTTTTT
CASSLLRANEKLFF
>TRBV20-1|NA|TRBJ1-6|NA
TGCAGTGCTAGGGCCGAAGGACCCCTCCACTTT
CSARAEGPLHF
>TRBV30|TRBD2|TRBJ2-3|NA
TGTGCCTGGAGTGCCCCCGGGCTAGCGGGAGCCACAGATACGCAGTATTTT
CAWSAPGLAGATDTQYF
>TRBV5-1|NA|TRBJ2-7|NA
TGCGCCAGCAGCCCGATACAGGGTAGCTACGAGCAGTACTTC
CASSPIQGSYEQYF
>TRBV18|NA|TRBJ2-5|NA
TGTGCCAGCTCACCAGTGACAGTCCAAGAGACCCAGTACTTC
CASSPVTVQETQYF
>TRBV18|NA|TRBJ2-1|few
TGTGCCAGCTCACCACGGCCGGACAGTTTCTCCTACAATGAGCAGTTCTTC
CASSPRPDSFSYNEQFF
>TRBV27|NA|TRBJ1-1|NA
TGTGCCAGCAGTTTATGGGTAGGCACTGAAGCTTTCTTT
CASSLWVGTEAFF
>TRBV11-2|NA|TRBJ1-1|many
TGTGCCAGCAGCACCCAGCGGGACACTGAAGCTTTCTTT
CASSTQRDTEAFF
>TRBV28|TRBD2|TRBJ2-7|NA
TGTGCCAGCAGTTCCCCTGCCGGGACTAGCGGCTCCTACGAGCAGTACTTC
CASSSPAGTSGSYEQYF
>TRBV25-1|NA|TRBJ1-2|NA
TGTGCCAGCAGTAACAGGGAAGATGGCTACACCTTC
CASSNREDGYTF
>TRBV7-2|TRBD2|TRBJ2-7|NA
TGTGCCAGCAGCTTAGCGTCGGCGGGAGGACTCTCCTACGAGCAGTACTTC
CASSLASAGGLSYEQYF
>TRBV5-1|TRBD1|TRBJ2-5|NA
TGCGCCAGCAGCTTGGGGGACAGGGATCGGGAGACCCAGTACTTC
CASSLGDRDRETQYF
>TRBV27|TRBD1|TRBJ1-1|NA
TGTGCCAGAAGCGACAGGGGGCGGACTCGAGGCCCCTACACTGAAGCTTTCTTT
CARSDRGRTRGPYTEAFF
>TRBV27|NA|TRBJ1-6|NA
TGTGCCAGCAGGACCGGGGAGTGGCCGAACTATTCACCCCTCCACTTT
CASRTGEWPNYSPLHF
>TRBV5-5|NA|TRBJ2-3|NA
TGTGCCAGCAGCTTGGGAAGCCCGAGCAAGGCAGATACGCAGTATTTT
CASSLGSPSKADTQYF
>TRBV2|TRBD2|TRBJ2-3|once
TGTGCCAGCAGGGTGACTAGCGGGCGTAAGTATTTT
CASRVTSGRKYF
>TRBV27|TRBD1|TRBJ1-2|NA
TGTGCCAGCAGTCTCCAGTGGACAGGGGGGACCTATGGCTACACCTTC
CASSLQWTGGTYGYTF
>TRBV6-6|NA|TRBJ1-1|NA
TGTGCCAGCACCCCTAGGGAGGTAGGGGTTGAAGCTTTCTTT
CASTPREVGVEAFF
>TRBV2|NA|TRBJ2-1|NA
TGTGCCAGCAGTGGCCCCCTTGTAACGGTCAATGAGCAGTTCTTC
CASSGPLVTVNEQFF
>TRBV21-1|NA|TRBJ2-2|few
TGTGCCGGTCGACCGGGACAAGGGGCCGGGGAGCTGTTTTTT
CAGRPGQGAGELFF
>TRBV9|NA|TRBJ2-2|NA
TGTGCCAGCAGCGGAACCTCGGGACTCCCCGGGGAGCTGTTTTTT
CASSGTSGLPGELFF
>TRBV15|TRBD1|TRBJ1-1|NA
TGTGCCACCGCCGGGACAGGATACACTGAAGCTTTCTTT
CATAGTGYTEAFF
>TRBV7-9|NA|TRBJ1-2|NA
TGTGCCAGCAGTTTTTACGGGAACTATGGCTACACCTTC
CASSFYGNYGYTF
>TRBV29-1|NA|TRBJ2-3|NA
TGCAGCGTTGCTTTGAGCACAGATACGCAGTATTTT
CSVALSTDTQYF
>TRBV28|TRBD2|TRBJ2-7|NA
TGTGCCAGCAGTTTGTCTAGCGGGAGCTACGAGCAGTACTTC
CASSLSSGSYEQYF
>TRBV30|TRBD1|TRBJ1-6|NA
TGTGCCTGGGGGGGACAGGGACTCTATAATTCACCCCTCCACTTT
CAWGGQGLYNSPLHF
>TRBV7-9|NA|TRBJ2-2|NA
TGTGCCAGCACCCACGATCGGTGGAACACCGGGGAGCTGTTTTTT
CASTHDRWNTGELFF
>TRBV11-2|TRBD1|TRBJ2-1|NA
TGTGCCAGCAGCTCAACAGGGGGCTCCCACAATGAGCAGTTCTTC
CASSSTGGSHNEQFF
>TRBV19|TRBD2|TRBJ2-2|NA
TGTGCCAGTAGATCATCCGGGGGGACCGGGGAGCTGTTTTTT
CASRSSGGTGELFF
>TRBV7-9|NA|TRBJ2-7|once
TGTGCCAGCAGCCGCGATGGGGGAGGCTACGAGCAGTACTTC
CASSRDGGGYEQYF
>TRBV7-2|NA|TRBJ2-3|NA
TGTGCCAGCAGCACGGGACTGCACCTGGCAGATACGCAGTATTTT
CASSTGLHLADTQYF
>TRBV28|NA|TRBJ2-7|NA
TGTGCCAGCAGTCCATATCGTCAAGCGGGTTTCTCCTACGAGCAGTACTTC
CASSPYRQAGFSYEQYF
>TRBV7-9|TRBD1|TRBJ1-2|once
TGTGCCAGCAGCTTAGGGACAGGAGTATTCTATGGCTACACCTTC
CASSLGTGVFYGYTF
>TRBV13|TRBD2|TRBJ2-1|few
TGTGCCAGCAGCTTAGCCACTAGCGGATACAATGAGCAGTTCTTC
CASSLATSGYNEQFF
>TRBV10-1|NA|TRBJ2-7|many
TGCGCCAGCAGTGAGTCGGGGGCGACGCCACGGCACTTC
CASSESGATPRHF